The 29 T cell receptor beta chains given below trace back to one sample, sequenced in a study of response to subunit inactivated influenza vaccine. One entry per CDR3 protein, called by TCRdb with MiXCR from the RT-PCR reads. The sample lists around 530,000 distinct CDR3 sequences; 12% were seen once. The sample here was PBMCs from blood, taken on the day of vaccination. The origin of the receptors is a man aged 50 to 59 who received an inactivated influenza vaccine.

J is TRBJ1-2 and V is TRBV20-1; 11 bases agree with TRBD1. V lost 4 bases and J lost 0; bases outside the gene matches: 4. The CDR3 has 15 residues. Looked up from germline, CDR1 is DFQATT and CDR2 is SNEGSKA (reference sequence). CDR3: CSATGTGGSNYGYTF. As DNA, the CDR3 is TGCAGTGCTACCGGGACAGGGGGATCTAACTATGGCTACACCTTC.

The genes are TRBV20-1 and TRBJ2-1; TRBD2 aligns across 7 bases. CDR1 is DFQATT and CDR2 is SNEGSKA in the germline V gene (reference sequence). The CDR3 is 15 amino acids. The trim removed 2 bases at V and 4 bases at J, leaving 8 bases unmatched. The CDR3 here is CSARWSSGSYNEQFF. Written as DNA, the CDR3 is TGCAGTGCTAGATGGTCTAGCGGTTCGTACAATGAGCAGTTCTTC.

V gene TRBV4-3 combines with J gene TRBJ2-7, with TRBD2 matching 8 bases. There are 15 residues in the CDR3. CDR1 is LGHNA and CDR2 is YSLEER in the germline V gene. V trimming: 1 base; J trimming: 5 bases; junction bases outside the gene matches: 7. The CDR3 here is CASSQGSSGSHEQYF. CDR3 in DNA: TGCGCCAGCAGCCAAGGTTCCAGCGGGAGCCACGAGCAGTACTTC.

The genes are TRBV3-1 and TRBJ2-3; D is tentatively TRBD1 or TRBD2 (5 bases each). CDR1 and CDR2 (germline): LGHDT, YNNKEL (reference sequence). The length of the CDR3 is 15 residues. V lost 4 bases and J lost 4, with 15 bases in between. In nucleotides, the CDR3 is TGTGCCAGCAGCCGGGGCCCTACTAGGTCAGATACGCAGTATTTT. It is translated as CASSRGPTRSDTQYF.

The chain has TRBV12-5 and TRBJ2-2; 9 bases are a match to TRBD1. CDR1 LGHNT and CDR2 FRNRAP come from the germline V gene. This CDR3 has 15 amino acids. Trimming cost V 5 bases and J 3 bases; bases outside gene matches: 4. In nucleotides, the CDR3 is TGTGCTAGTGGTATAGACAGGGGGTACACCGGGGAGCTGTTTTTT. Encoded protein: CASGIDRGYTGELFF. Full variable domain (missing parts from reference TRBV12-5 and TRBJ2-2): DARVTQTPRHKVTEMGQEVTMRCQPILGHNTVFWYRQTMMQGLELLAYFRNRAPLDDSGMPKDRFSAEMPDATLATLKIQPSEPRDSAVYFCASGIDRGYTGELFFGEGSRLTVL.

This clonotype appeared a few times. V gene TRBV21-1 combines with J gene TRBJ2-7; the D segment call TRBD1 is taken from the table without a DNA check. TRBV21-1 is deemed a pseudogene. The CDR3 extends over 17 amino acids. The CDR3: CASSKPTGGGSSYEQYF. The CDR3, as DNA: TGTGCCAGCAGCAAACCCACAGGAGGGGGTAGCTCCTACGAGCAGTACTTC.

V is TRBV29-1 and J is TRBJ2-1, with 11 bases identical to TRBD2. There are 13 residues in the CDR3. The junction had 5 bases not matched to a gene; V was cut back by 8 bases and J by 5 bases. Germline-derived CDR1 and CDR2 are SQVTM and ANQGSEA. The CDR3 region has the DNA TGCAGCTCAACTAGCGGGAGTCACAATGAGCAGTTCTTC. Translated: CSSTSGSHNEQFF.

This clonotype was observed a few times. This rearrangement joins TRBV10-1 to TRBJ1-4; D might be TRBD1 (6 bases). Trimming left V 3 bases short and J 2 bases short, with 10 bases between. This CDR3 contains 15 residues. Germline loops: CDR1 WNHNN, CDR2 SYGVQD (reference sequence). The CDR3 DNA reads TGCGCCAGCAGTGATGGGACACGTACTAATGAAAAACTGTTTTTT. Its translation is CASSDGTRTNEKLFF.

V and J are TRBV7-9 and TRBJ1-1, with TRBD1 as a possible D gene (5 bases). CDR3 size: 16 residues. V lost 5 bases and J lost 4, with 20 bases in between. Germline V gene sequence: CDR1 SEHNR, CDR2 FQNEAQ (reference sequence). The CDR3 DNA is TGTGCCAGCAGCCCCCATGCGGGGGGAGTGGGCACTGAAGCTTTCTTT. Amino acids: CASSPHAGGVGTEAFF. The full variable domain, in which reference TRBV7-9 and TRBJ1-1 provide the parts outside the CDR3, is DTGVSQNPRHKITKRGQNVTFRCDPISEHNRLYWYRQTLGQGPEFLTYFQNEAQLEKSRLLSDRFSAERPKGSFSTLEIQRTEQGDSAMYLCASSPHAGGVGTEAFFGQGTRLTVV.

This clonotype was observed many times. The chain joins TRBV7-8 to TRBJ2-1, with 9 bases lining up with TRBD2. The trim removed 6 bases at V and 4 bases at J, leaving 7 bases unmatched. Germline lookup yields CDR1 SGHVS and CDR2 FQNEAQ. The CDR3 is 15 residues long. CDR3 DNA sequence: TGTGCCAGCAGTTTCGGCGGGAGGGGGTACAATGAGCAGTTCTTC. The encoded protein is CASSFGGRGYNEQFF.

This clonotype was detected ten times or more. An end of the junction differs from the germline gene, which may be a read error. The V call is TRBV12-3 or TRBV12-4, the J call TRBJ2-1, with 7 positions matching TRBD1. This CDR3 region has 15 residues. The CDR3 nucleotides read TGTGCCAGCAGTAACGGACAGGCAACCTACACTGAGCAGTTCTTC. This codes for CASSNGQATYTEQFF.

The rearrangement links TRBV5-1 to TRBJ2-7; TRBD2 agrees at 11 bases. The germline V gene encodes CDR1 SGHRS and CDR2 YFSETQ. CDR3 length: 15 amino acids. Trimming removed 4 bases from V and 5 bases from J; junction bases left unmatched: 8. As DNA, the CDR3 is TGCGCCAGCAGCCCTCCACTAGCGGGAGACCACGAGCAGTACTTC. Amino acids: CASSPPLAGDHEQYF.

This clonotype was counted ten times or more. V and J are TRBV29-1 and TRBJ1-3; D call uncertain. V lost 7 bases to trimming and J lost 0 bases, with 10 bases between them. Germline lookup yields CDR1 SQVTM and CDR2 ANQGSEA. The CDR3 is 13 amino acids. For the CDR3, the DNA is TGCAGCGGGACCGCTCACTCTGGAAACACCATATATTTT. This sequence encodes CSGTAHSGNTIYF.

The CDR3 DNA is TGTGCCAGCAGCCTCCACCCTAGAGGACAGGGTTGGGCCAACGTCCTGACTTTC. It specifies CASSLHPRGQGWANVLTF. The genes are TRBV3-1 and TRBJ2-6; 8 bases fit TRBD1. CDR1 and CDR2 (germline): LGHDT, YNNKEL (reference sequence). The CDR3 has 18 residues. J gave up 5 bases and V 4 bases, and 13 bases lay outside the gene matches.

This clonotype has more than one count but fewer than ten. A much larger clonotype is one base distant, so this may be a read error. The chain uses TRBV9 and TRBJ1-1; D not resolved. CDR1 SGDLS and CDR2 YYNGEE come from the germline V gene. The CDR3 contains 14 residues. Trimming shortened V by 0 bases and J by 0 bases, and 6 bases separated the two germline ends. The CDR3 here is CASSVGFMNTEAFF. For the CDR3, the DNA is TGTGCCAGCAGCGTAGGGTTCATGAACACTGAAGCTTTCTTT.

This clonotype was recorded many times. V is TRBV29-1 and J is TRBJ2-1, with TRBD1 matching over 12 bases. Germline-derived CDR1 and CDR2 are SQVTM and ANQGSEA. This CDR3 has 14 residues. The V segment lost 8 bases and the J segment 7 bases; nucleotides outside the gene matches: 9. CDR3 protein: CSSSGQGARNEQFF. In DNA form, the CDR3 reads TGCAGCTCCTCGGGACAGGGGGCCAGAAATGAGCAGTTCTTC.

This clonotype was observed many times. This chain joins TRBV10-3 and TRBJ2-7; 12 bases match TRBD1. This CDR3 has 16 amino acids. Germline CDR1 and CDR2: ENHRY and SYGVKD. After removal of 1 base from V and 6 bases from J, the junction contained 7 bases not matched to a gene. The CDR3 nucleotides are TGTGCCATCAGTGAGTTACCCGGGACAGGGGGCTCCGAGCAGTACTTC. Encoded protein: CAISELPGTGGSEQYF.

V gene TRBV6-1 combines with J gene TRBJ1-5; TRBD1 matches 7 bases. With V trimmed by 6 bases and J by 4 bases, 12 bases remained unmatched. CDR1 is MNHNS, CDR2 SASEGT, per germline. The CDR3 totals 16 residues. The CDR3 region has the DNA TGTGCCAGCAGGCCGGGACAGTTCCCGCTTAATCAGCCCCAGCATTTT. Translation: CASRPGQFPLNQPQHF.

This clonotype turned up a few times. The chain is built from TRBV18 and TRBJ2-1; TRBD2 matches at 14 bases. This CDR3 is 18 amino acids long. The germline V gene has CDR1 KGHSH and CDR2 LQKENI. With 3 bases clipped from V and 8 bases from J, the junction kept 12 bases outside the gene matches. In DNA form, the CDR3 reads TGTGCCAGCTCACCCAGACTAGCGGGAGGGAACTATCGCGATGAGCAGTTCTTC. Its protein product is CASSPRLAGGNYRDEQFF. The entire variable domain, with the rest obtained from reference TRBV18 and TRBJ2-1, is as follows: NAGVMQNPRHLVRRRGQEARLRCSPMKGHSHVYWYRQLPEEGLKFMVYLQKENIIDESGMPKERFSAEFPKEGPSILRIQQVVRGDSAAYFCASSPRLAGGNYRDEQFFGPGTRLTVL.

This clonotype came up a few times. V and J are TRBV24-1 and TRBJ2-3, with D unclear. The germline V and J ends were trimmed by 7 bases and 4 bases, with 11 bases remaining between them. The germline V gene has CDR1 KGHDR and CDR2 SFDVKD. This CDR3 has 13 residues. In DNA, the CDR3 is TGTGCCACCAGGGACCCTCTCGCAGATACGCAGTATTTT. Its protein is CATRDPLADTQYF.

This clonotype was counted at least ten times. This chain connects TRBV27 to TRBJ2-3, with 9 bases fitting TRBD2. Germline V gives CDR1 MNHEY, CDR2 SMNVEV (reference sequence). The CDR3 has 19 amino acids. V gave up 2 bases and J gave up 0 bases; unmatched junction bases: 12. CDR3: CASSLIGTSWASSTDTQYF. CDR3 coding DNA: TGTGCCAGCAGTTTAATCGGGACTAGCTGGGCGTCTAGCACAGATACGCAGTATTTT.

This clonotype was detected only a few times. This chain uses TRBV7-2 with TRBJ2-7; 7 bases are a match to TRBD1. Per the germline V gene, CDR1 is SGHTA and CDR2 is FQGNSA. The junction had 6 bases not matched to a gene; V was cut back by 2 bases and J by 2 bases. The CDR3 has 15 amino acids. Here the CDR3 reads CASSLFLGQPYEQYF. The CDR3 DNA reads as TGTGCCAGCAGCTTATTTTTGGGACAGCCCTACGAGCAGTACTTC.

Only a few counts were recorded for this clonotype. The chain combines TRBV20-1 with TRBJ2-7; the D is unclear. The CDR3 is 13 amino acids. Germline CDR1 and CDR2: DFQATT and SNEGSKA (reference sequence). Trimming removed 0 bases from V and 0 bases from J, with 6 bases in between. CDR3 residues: CSARESFSYEQYF. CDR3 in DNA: TGCAGTGCTAGAGAAAGCTTCTCCTACGAGCAGTACTTC.

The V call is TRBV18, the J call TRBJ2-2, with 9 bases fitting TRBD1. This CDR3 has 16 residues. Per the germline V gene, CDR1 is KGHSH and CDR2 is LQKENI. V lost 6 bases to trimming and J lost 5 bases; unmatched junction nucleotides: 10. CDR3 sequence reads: CASSPAGTGRTGELFF. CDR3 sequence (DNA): TGTGCCAGCTCCCCCGCCGGGACAGGGCGAACCGGGGAGCTGTTTTTT.

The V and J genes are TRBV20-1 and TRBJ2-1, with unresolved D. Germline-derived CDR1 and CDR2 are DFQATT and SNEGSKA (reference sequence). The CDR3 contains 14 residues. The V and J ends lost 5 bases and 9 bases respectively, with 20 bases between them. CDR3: CSALPDPIHGEQFF. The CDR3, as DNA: TGCAGTGCTCTGCCCGACCCCATCCATGGTGAGCAGTTCTTC.

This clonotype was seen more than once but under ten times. This CDR3 is CASSYPLAGVAYEQYF. The DNA of the CDR3 is TGTGCCAGCAGTTACCCACTAGCGGGAGTGGCCTACGAGCAGTACTTC. J is TRBJ2-7 and V is TRBV28, with 11 positions matching TRBD2. After removal of 4 bases from V and 2 bases from J, the junction contained 7 bases not matched to a gene. CDR1 is MDHEN, CDR2 SYDVKM, per germline. The CDR3 loop spans 16 amino acids.

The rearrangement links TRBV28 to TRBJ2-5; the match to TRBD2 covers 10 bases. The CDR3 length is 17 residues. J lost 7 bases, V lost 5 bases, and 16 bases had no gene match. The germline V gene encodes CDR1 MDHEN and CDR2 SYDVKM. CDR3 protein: CASSPPLNSGGLATQYF. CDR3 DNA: TGTGCCAGCAGTCCCCCGTTGAATAGCGGGGGGCTGGCGACCCAGTACTTC.

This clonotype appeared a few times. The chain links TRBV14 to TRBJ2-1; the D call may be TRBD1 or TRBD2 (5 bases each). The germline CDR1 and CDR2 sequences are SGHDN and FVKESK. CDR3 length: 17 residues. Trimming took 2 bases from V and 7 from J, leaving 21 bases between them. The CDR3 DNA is TGTGCCAGCAGCCAAATATCCTGGCAGGGACGGGTTAATGAGCAGTTCTTC. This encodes CASSQISWQGRVNEQFF.

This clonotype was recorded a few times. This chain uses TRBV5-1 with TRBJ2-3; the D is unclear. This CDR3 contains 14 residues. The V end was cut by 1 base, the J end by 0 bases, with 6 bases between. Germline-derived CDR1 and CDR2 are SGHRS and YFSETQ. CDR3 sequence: CASSLQSSTDTQYF. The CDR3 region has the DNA TGCGCCAGCAGCTTGCAGTCCAGCACAGATACGCAGTATTTT. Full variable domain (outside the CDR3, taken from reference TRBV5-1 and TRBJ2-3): KAGVTQTPRYLIKTRGQQVTLSCSPISGHRSVSWYQQTPGQGLQFLFEYFSETQRNKGNFPGRFSGRQFSNSRSEMNVSTLELGDSALYLCASSLQSSTDTQYFGPGTRLTVL.